The 2 T cell receptor beta chains in this list originate from one sample, sequenced in a study of shared clonotypes between healthy human individuals. Only in-frame clones appear in the TCRdb table, and some are missing; sequencing was by immunoSEQ multiplex PCR. Of 2 million to 3 million clones listed, roughly 93% are singletons. The sample taken for sequencing was naive CD4+ T cells from PBMCs. Documented subset: CD45RA+ positively selected. The source of these receptors is a man aged 18 to 30 in good health. Some clones in this sample may be carry-over from other donors' samples.

J is TRBJ2-3 and V is TRBV2; no definite D call. The CDR3 runs 13 residues. Germline assignment: CDR1 SNHLY and CDR2 FYNNEI. The germline V and J ends were trimmed by 1 base and 4 bases, with 6 bases remaining between them. CDR3 in amino acids: CASSEGWPDTQYF. The CDR3, as DNA: TGTGCCAGCAGTGAAGGGTGGCCAGATACGCAGTATTTT.

The chain uses TRBV28 and TRBJ2-3; 7 bases are shared with TRBD2. From germline, CDR1 is MDHEN and CDR2 SYDVKM. The CDR3 loop spans 14 amino acids. Trimming removed 5 bases from V and 6 bases from J; junction bases left unmatched: 8. Written as DNA, the CDR3 is TGTGCCAGCAGTACACTCTTGGGGGGGGATACGCAGTATTTT. Protein: CASSTLLGGDTQYF.